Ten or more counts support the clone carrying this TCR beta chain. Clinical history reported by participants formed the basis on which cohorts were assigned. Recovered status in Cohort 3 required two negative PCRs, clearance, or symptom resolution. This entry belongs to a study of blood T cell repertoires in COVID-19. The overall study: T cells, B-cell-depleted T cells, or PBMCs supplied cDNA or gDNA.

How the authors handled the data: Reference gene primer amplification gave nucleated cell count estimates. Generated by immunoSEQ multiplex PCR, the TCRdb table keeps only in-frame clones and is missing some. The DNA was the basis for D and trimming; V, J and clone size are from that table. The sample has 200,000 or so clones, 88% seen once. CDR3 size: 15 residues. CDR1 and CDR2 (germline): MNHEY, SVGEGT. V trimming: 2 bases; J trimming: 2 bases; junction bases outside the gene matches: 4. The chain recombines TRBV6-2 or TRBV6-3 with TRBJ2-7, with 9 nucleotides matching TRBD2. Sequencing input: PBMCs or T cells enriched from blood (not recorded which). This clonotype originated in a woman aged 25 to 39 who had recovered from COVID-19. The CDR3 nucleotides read TGTGCCAGCAGTTACGGGACTAGCCCTACCTACGAGCAGTACTTC. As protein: CASSYGTSPTYEQYF.